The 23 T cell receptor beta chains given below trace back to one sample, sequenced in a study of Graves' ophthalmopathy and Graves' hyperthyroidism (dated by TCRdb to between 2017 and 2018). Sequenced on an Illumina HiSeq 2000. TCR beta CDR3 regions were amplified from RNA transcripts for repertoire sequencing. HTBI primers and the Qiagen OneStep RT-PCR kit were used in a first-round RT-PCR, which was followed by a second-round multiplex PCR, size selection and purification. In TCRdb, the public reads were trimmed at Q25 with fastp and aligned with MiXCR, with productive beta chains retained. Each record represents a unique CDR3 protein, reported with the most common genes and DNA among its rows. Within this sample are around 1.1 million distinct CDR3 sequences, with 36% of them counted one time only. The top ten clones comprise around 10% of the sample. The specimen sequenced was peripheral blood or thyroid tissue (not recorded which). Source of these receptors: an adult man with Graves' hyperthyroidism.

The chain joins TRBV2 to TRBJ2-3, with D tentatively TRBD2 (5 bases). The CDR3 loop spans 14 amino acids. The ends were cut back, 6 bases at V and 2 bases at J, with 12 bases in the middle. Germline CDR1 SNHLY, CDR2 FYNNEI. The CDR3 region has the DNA TGTGCCAGCAGCCAAGCGGTCAACACAGATACGCAGTATTTT. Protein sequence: CASSQAVNTDTQYF.

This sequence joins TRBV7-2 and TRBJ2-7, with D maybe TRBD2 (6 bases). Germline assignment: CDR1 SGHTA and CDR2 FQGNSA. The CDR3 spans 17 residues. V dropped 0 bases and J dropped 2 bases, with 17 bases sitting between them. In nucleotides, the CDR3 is TGTGCCAGCAGCTTAGCTTATGGGGGGACCACCCCCTACGAGCAGTACTTC. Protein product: CASSLAYGGTTPYEQYF. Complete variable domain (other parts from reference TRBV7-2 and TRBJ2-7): GAGVSQSPSNKVTEKGKDVELRCDPISGHTALYWYRQSLGQGLEFLIYFQGNSAPDKSGLPSDRFSAERTGGSVSTLTIQRTQQEDSAVYLCASSLAYGGTTPYEQYFGPGTRLTVT.

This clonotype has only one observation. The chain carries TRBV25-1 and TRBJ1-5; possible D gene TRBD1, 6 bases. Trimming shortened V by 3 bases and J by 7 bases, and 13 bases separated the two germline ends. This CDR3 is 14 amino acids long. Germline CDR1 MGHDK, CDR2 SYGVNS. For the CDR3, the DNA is TGTGCCAGCAGTGACCGGCAGGGGAGACAGCCCCAGCATTTT. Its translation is CASSDRQGRQPQHF.

DNA of the CDR3: TGTGCCAGCAGCTTTATCGGGAGGTGGAAGACCCAGTACTTC. Its protein is CASSFIGRWKTQYF. The rearrangement joins TRBV11-2 to TRBJ2-5, with 7 bases lining up with TRBD2. CDR3 length: 14 residues. Germline V gene lookup returns CDR1 SGHAT and CDR2 FQNNGV. The ends lost 3 bases at V and 6 bases at J; junction bases unmatched: 7.

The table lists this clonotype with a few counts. The CDR3 is CSVEDGDLYGYTF. The CDR3 DNA reads as TGCAGCGTTGAGGACGGGGACCTCTATGGCTACACCTTC. This chain uses TRBV29-1 with TRBJ1-2, with D perhaps matching TRBD1 (5 bases). This CDR3 is built from 13 residues. The V gene lost 3 bases and the J gene lost 4 bases, with 12 bases spanning the gap. Germline CDR1 reads SQVTM; CDR2 reads ANQGSEA.

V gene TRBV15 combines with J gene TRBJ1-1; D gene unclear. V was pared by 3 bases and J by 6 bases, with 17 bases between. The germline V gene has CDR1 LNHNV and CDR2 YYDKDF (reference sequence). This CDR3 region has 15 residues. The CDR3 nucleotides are TGTGCCACCAGCAGCCCCAGGCAATGGAGCGCTGAAGCTTTCTTT. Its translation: CATSSPRQWSAEAFF.

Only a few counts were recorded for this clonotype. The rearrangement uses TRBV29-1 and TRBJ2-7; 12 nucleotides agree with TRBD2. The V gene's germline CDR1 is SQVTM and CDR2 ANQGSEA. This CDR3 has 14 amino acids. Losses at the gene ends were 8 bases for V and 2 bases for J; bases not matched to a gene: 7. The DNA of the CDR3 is TGCAGCACTTCGACTAGCGGGAGCCCCTACGAGCAGTACTTC. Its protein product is CSTSTSGSPYEQYF.

CDR3 in DNA: TGTGCCAGCAGCTTAGGGCGGAGGATGCGGGGGGGCCGGGAGACCCAGTACTTC. Its protein product is CASSLGRRMRGGRETQYF. The J gene is TRBJ2-5, the V gene TRBV7-8; 9 bases fit TRBD2. The V and J ends lost 1 base and 5 bases, in that order; junction bases with no gene match: 14. Germline assignment: CDR1 SGHVS and CDR2 FQNEAQ. The CDR3 spans 18 residues.

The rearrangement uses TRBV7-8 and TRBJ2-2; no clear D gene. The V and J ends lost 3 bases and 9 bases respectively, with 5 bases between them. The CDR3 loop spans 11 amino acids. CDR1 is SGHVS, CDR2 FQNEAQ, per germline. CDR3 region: CASSFPRELFF. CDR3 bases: TGTGCCAGCAGCTTCCCGAGGGAGCTGTTTTTT.

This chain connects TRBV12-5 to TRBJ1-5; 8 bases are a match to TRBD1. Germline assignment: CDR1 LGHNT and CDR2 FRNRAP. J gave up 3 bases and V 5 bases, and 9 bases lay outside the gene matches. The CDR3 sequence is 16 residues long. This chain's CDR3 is CASGGGQVMTNQPQHF. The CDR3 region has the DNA TGTGCTAGTGGTGGGGGACAGGTTATGACCAATCAGCCCCAGCATTTT.

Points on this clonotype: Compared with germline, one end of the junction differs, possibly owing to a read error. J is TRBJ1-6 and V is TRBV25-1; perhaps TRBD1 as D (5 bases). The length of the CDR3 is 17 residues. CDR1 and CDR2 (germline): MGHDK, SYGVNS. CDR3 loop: CASSQDRYGGGGSPLHF. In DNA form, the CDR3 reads TGCGCCAGCAGCCAAGATAGATACGGGGGGGGGGGTTCACCCCTCCACTTT.

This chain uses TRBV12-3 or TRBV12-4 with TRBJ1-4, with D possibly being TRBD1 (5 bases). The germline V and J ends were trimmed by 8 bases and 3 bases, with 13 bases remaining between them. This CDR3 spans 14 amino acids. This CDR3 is CASGNWGANEKLFF. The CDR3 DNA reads TGTGCCAGCGGGAATTGGGGGGCTAATGAAAAACTGTTTTTT.

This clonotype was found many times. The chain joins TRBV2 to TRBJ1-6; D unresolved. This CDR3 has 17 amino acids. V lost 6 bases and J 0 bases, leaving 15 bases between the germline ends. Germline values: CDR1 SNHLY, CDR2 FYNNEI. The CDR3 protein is CASSGRLTASYNSPLHF. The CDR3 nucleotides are TGTGCCAGCAGCGGCCGTCTCACAGCCTCCTATAATTCACCCCTCCACTTT.

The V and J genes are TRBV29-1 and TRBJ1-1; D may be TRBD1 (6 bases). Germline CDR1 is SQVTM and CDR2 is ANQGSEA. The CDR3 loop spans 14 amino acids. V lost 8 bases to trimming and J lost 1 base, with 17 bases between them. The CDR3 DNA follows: TGCAGCTCAGCGAGCACAGGGTCGAACACTGAAGCTTTCTTT. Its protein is CSSASTGSNTEAFF.

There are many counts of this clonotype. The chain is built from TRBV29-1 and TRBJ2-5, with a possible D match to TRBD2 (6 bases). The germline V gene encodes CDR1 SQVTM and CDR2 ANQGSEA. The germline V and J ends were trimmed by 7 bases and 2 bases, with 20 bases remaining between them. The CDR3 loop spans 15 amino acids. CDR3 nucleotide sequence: TGCAGCGCGAATATGCGGGACTGGGATCAAGAGACCCAGTACTTC. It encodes CSANMRDWDQETQYF.

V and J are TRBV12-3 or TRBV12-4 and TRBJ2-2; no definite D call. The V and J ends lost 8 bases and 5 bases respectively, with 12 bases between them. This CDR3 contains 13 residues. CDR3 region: CASQVDGTGELFF. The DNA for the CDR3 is TGTGCCAGCCAAGTGGATGGGACCGGGGAGCTGTTTTTT.

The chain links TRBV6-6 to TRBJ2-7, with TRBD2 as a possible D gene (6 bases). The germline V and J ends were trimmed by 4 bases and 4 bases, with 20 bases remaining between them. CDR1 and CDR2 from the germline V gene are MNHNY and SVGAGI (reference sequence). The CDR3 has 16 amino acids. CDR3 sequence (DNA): TGTGCCAGCAGTTTTAAGGCTCGGGAGCGGAGGTACGAGCAGTACTTC. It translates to CASSFKARERRYEQYF.

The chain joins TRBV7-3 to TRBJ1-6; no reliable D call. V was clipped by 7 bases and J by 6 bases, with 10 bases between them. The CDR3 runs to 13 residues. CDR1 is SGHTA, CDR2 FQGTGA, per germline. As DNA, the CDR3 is TGTGCCAGCACGGTCAGCACTAATTCACCCCTCCACTTT. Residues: CASTVSTNSPLHF.

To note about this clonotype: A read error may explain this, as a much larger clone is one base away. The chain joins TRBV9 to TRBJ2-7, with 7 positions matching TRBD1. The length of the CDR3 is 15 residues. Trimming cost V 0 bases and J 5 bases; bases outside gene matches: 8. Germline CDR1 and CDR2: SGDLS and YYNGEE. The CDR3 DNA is TGTGCCAGCAGCGTAGCTGGGGACAGTCCCCACGAGCAGTACTTC. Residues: CASSVAGDSPHEQYF.

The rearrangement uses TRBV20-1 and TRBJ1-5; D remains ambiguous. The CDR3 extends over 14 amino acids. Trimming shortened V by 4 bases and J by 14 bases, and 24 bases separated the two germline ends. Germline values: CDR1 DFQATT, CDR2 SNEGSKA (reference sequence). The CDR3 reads CSATTYIRAQHEHF. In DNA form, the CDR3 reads TGCAGTGCTACGACATATATAAGGGCACAGCACGAGCATTTT.

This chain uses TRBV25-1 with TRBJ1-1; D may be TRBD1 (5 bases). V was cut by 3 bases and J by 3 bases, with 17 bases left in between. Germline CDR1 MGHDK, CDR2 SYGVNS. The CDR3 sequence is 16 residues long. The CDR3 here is CASSDSWGGMDTEAFF. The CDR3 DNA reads TGTGCCAGCAGTGACTCGTGGGGGGGAATGGACACTGAAGCTTTCTTT. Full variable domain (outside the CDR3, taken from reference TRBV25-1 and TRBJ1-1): EADIYQTPRYLVIGTGKKITLECSQTMGHDKMYWYQQDPGMELHLIHYSYGVNSTEKGDLSSESTVSRIRTEHFPLTLESARPSHTSQYLCASSDSWGGMDTEAFFGQGTRLTVV.

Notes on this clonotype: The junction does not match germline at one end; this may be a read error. For the CDR3, the DNA is TGCGCCAGCAGCCAAGCCGCCGGGAGAGGGTTTTACGAGCAGTACTTC. Protein product: CASSQAAGRGFYEQYF. The chain couples TRBV7-2 to TRBJ2-7, with D possibly matching TRBD2 (6 bases). CDR1 and CDR2 from the germline V gene are SGHTA and FQGNSA. The CDR3 extends over 16 amino acids.

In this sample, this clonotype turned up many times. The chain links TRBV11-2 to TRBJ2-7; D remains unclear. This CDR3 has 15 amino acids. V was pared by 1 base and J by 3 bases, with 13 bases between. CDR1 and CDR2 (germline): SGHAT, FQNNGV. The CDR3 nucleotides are TGTGCCAGCAGCTTAGGTGGCCAGGTATACTACGAGCAGTACTTC. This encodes CASSLGGQVYYEQYF.